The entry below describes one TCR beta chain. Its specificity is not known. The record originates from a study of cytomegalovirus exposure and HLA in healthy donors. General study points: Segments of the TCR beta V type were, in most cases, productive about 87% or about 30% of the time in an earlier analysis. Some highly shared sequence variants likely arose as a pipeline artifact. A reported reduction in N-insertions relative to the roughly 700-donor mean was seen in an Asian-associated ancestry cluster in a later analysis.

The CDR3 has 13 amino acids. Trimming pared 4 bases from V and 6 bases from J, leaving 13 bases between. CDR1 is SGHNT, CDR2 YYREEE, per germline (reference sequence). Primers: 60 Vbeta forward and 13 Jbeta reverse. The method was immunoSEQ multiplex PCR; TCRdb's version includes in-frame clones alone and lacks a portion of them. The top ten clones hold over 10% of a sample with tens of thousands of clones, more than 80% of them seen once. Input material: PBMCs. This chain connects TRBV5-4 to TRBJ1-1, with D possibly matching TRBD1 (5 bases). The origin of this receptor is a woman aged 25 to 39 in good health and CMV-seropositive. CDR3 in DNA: TGTGCCAGCAGCCCCCAGGGCTCCGCTGAAGCTTTCTTT. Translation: CASSPQGSAEAFF.